The 32 T cell receptor beta chains presented below share a single source sample, sequenced in a study of blood T cell repertoires in COVID-19. The protocol was immunoSEQ multiplex PCR, while the TCRdb copy is restricted to in-frame clones and leaves out a portion. The sample holds fewer than 250,000 clones; around 86% are singletons and the top ten take about 6.3%. The material sequenced was peripheral blood. The receptors here all came from a man aged 60-69 years who had recovered from COVID-19.

This rearrangement joins TRBV5-8 to TRBJ2-3; TRBD2 agrees at 9 bases. Germline-derived CDR1 and CDR2 are SGHTS and YDEGEE. The ends lost 6 bases at V and 4 bases at J; junction bases unmatched: 3. The CDR3 has 13 residues. CDR3 amino acids: CASTLAGSDTQYF. CDR3 DNA sequence: TGTGCCAGCACCCTAGCGGGGTCAGATACGCAGTATTTT.

The chain links TRBV6-1 to TRBJ1-5; D is ambiguous. Germline V gives CDR1 MNHNS, CDR2 SASEGT. V lost 1 base and J 4 bases, leaving 8 bases between the germline ends. This CDR3 has 14 residues. CDR3 nucleotide sequence: TGTGCCAGCAGTGAAGGGGCGGGAAATCAGCCCCAGCATTTT. Its protein is CASSEGAGNQPQHF.

This rearrangement joins TRBV28 to TRBJ1-2, with a tentative D call TRBD1 (6 bases). Germline lookup yields CDR1 MDHEN and CDR2 SYDVKM. The CDR3 has 14 residues. V was trimmed by 10 bases and J by 5 bases, leaving 20 bases between them. CDR3 nucleotides: TGTGCCACCGAACCCCAGGGGTTGGGGTATGGCTACACCTTC. It translates to CATEPQGLGYGYTF.

The chain uses TRBV5-5 and TRBJ2-7; a possible D gene is TRBD1 (5 bases). Germline lookup yields CDR1 SGHKS and CDR2 YYEKEE (reference sequence). The germline V and J ends were trimmed by 3 bases and 2 bases, with 9 bases remaining between them. This CDR3 spans 13 amino acids. CDR3 DNA: TGTGCCAGCAGCTCCACAGGTACCTACGAGCAGTACTTC. Translating it yields CASSSTGTYEQYF.

J is TRBJ2-3 and V is TRBV11-2; weak D call: TRBD1 (6 bases). Trimming took off 5 bases at V and 4 bases at J, with 19 bases between the two ends. Germline CDR1 SGHAT, CDR2 FQNNGV. The CDR3 sequence is 16 residues long. The CDR3 loop is CASSNREQGKSDTQYF. CDR3 DNA: TGTGCCAGCAGCAACAGAGAACAGGGAAAATCAGATACGCAGTATTTT.

V usage is TRBV12-3 or TRBV12-4 and J usage is TRBJ1-4; D is undetermined. The CDR3 totals 11 residues. Deletions cut 3 bases from V and 11 bases from J, with 7 bases between. The DNA of the CDR3 is TGTGCCAGCAGTTTGGCGGGTAAACTGTTTTTT. This sequence encodes CASSLAGKLFF.

The V and J genes are TRBV6-2 or TRBV6-3 and TRBJ2-6; D gene unclear. This CDR3 contains 14 residues. V was clipped by 5 bases and J by 2 bases, with 7 bases between them. From germline, CDR1 is MNHEY and CDR2 SVGEGT. The CDR3 coding sequence is TGTGCCAGCAGTGGCCACGCTGGGGCCAACGTCCTGACTTTC. Its protein is CASSGHAGANVLTF.

The V call is TRBV30, the J call TRBJ2-5, with a possible D match to TRBD2 (6 bases). Trimming shortened V by 5 bases and J by 5 bases, and 21 bases separated the two germline ends. Germline values: CDR1 GTSNPN, CDR2 SVGIG (reference sequence). CDR3 length: 15 amino acids. CDR3 protein: CAWDWASAPWETQYF. Here the CDR3 DNA reads TGTGCCTGGGATTGGGCTAGCGCCCCGTGGGAGACCCAGTACTTC.

The chain is built from TRBV5-1 and TRBJ2-2; 9 bases fit TRBD2. The CDR3 runs 14 residues. With 7 bases clipped from V and 3 bases from J, the junction kept 4 bases outside the gene matches. Germline CDR1 and CDR2: SGHRS and YFSETQ. For the CDR3, the DNA is TGCGCCAGCGGTAGCGGGGGCTACACCGGGGAGCTGTTTTTT. Its protein product is CASGSGGYTGELFF.

The V gene is TRBV10-3, the J gene TRBJ2-6; possibly TRBD2 for D (5 bases). The CDR3 loop spans 16 amino acids. Trimming left V 8 bases short and J 0 bases short, with 14 bases between. The germline V gene encodes CDR1 ENHRY and CDR2 SYGVKD. CDR3 bases: TGTGCCATCGCCCCGTCGGGGTACTCTGGGGCCAACGTCCTGACTTTC. It specifies CAIAPSGYSGANVLTF.

This clone was picked up one time. V gene TRBV7-2 combines with J gene TRBJ2-1; 10 positions match TRBD2. Germline V gene lookup returns CDR1 SGHTA and CDR2 FQGNSA. CDR3 length equals 15 residues. Germline trimming cut 5 bases from V and 9 bases from J; bases unmatched to any gene: 10. Here the CDR3 reads CASSPQSGRVSEQFF. CDR3 DNA: TGTGCCAGCAGCCCCCAGAGCGGGAGGGTTAGTGAGCAGTTCTTC.

CDR3 nucleotide sequence: TGTGCCAGCTCACCTCAGGGGGCAATGGTCGAGCAGTACTTC. Protein sequence: CASSPQGAMVEQYF. The chain carries TRBV18 and TRBJ2-7, with TRBD1 identical over 8 bases. Germline CDR1 reads KGHSH; CDR2 reads LQKENI. After removal of 3 bases from V and 6 bases from J, the junction contained 7 bases not matched to a gene. The CDR3 totals 14 residues.

This clone was seen once. The chain employs TRBV19 and TRBJ2-7; D unclear. The germline V gene has CDR1 LNHDA and CDR2 SQIVND (reference sequence). This CDR3 contains 13 residues. With 0 bases removed from V and 0 bases from J, the gap between germline ends came to 3 bases. The CDR3 sequence is CASSIERSYEQYF. The CDR3 coding sequence is TGTGCCAGTAGTATAGAGCGCTCCTACGAGCAGTACTTC. The whole variable domain, remainder taken from reference TRBV19 and TRBJ2-7, is DGGITQSPKYLFRKEGQNVTLSCEQNLNHDAMYWYRQDPGQGLRLIYYSQIVNDFQKGDIAEGYSVSREKKESFPLTVTSAQKNPTAFYLCASSIERSYEQYFGPGTRLTVT.

The chain recombines TRBV3-1 (or the pseudogene TRBV3-2) with TRBJ1-6, with 8 positions matching TRBD1. The CDR3 loop spans 18 amino acids. CDR1 is LGHDT, CDR2 YNNKEL, per germline (reference sequence). The V segment lost 4 bases and the J segment 2 bases; nucleotides outside the gene matches: 10. The chain's CDR3 is CASSLHGQGGTYNSPLHF. As DNA, the CDR3 is TGTGCCAGCAGCCTTCACGGACAGGGAGGTACCTATAATTCACCCCTCCACTTT.

This clone occurred once. The rearrangement uses TRBV29-1 and TRBJ2-7, with 9 bases identical to TRBD1. The CDR3 is 17 amino acids. Trimming at V came to 0 bases and at J to 4 bases, leaving 13 bases not matched to a gene. Germline V CDR1 and CDR2: SQVTM, ANQGSEA. Written as DNA, the CDR3 is TGCAGCGTTGAAGATTTAAAGTGGTGGGACAGGGTATACGAGCAGTACTTC. This sequence encodes CSVEDLKWWDRVYEQYF.

The V gene is TRBV6-2 or TRBV6-3, the J gene TRBJ1-4; D not resolved. V was pared by 2 bases and J by 0 bases, with 7 bases between. The CDR3 is 15 residues long. In germline, CDR1 is MNHEY, CDR2 SVGEGT. In nucleotides, the CDR3 is TGTGCCAGCAGTTACCTAGGTGCAACTAATGAAAAACTGTTTTTT. This gives the protein CASSYLGATNEKLFF.

The chain links TRBV5-1 to TRBJ2-5, with 10 bases identical to TRBD2. CDR3 length: 15 amino acids. Unmatched junction bases numbered 2, after V lost 1 base and J lost 2 bases. Per germline, CDR1 SGHRS and CDR2 YFSETQ. CDR3 in DNA: TGCGCCAGCAGCTTGACTAGCGGGGTTCAAGAGACCCAGTACTTC. It specifies CASSLTSGVQETQYF.

The chain couples TRBV6-5 to TRBJ2-1, with 7 positions matching TRBD2. With 4 bases clipped from V and 5 bases from J, the junction kept 5 bases outside the gene matches. Germline assignment: CDR1 MNHEY and CDR2 SVGAGI. The CDR3 loop spans 14 amino acids. The DNA for the CDR3 is TGTGCCAGCAGTTCCAGGGCGGGGGACAATGAGCAGTTCTTC. Protein: CASSSRAGDNEQFF.

The chain has TRBV29-1 and TRBJ2-3; possible D gene TRBD2, 6 bases. Trimming stripped 8 bases from V and 1 base from J, with 13 bases between. CDR3 size: 13 residues. Per germline, CDR1 SQVTM and CDR2 ANQGSEA. CDR3 sequence reads: CSPRLGGTDTQYF. Written as DNA, the CDR3 is TGCAGCCCAAGACTAGGGGGCACAGATACGCAGTATTTT.

The rearrangement uses TRBV11-2 and TRBJ2-2; a weak D match, TRBD2 (5 bases). Trimming took 1 base from V and 5 from J, leaving 14 bases between them. This CDR3 region has 16 residues. Germline V gives CDR1 SGHAT, CDR2 FQNNGV. This CDR3 reads CASSLAFGSGTGELFF. The DNA for the CDR3 is TGTGCCAGCAGCTTAGCTTTTGGGTCGGGGACCGGGGAGCTGTTTTTT.

This sequence joins TRBV2 and TRBJ2-3, with 10 bases identical to TRBD1. This CDR3 has 15 amino acids. The V gene end was trimmed by 6 bases and the J gene end by 1 base; junction bases not matched to a gene: 4. Germline V lookup: CDR1 SNHLY, CDR2 FYNNEI. The CDR3 spells CASSAGTGGTDTQYF. For the CDR3, the DNA is TGTGCCAGCAGCGCGGGGACAGGGGGCACAGATACGCAGTATTTT.

This chain joins TRBV4-2 and TRBJ2-7; D is unclear. Trimming removed 6 bases from V and 6 bases from J, with 9 bases in between. This CDR3 is 11 amino acids long. CDR1 is LGHNA and CDR2 is YNFKEQ in the germline V gene. The chain's CDR3 is CASRRESEQYF. CDR3 coding DNA: TGTGCCAGCAGGCGAGAAAGCGAGCAGTACTTC.

The rearrangement joins TRBV2 to TRBJ2-7; 9 nucleotides agree with TRBD2. The CDR3 loop spans 15 amino acids. Trimming at V came to 6 bases and at J to 5 bases, leaving 11 bases not matched to a gene. The germline V gene has CDR1 SNHLY and CDR2 FYNNEI. The CDR3 here is CASRFLAGSGDEQYF. CDR3 nucleotide sequence: TGTGCCAGCAGGTTCCTAGCGGGGTCGGGAGACGAGCAGTACTTC.

The rearrangement joins TRBV9 to TRBJ2-7; TRBD2 agrees at 8 bases. This CDR3 is built from 14 residues. The germline V gene encodes CDR1 SGDLS and CDR2 YYNGEE. Unmatched junction bases numbered 5, after V lost 0 bases and J lost 6 bases. CDR3: CASSVGAGVGEQYF. As DNA, the CDR3 is TGTGCCAGCAGCGTAGGAGCGGGAGTAGGCGAGCAGTACTTC.

The chain uses TRBV18 and TRBJ2-3; 7 positions match TRBD1. Unmatched junction bases numbered 5, after V lost 9 bases and J lost 2 bases. The CDR3 sequence is 13 residues long. Germline loops: CDR1 KGHSH, CDR2 LQKENI. The CDR3 DNA sequence: TGTGCCAGTAGGACAGGAGTCACAGATACGCAGTATTTT. It yields the protein CASRTGVTDTQYF.

This clone was picked up a small number of times. The rearrangement links TRBV27 to TRBJ2-7; 10 bases align to TRBD1. This CDR3 has 14 amino acids. Germline assignment: CDR1 MNHEY and CDR2 SMNVEV (reference sequence). Trimming removed 2 bases from V and 5 bases from J; junction bases left unmatched: 3. DNA for the CDR3: TGTGCCAGCAGTTTAGGACAGGGGGGAAACGAGCAGTACTTC. Protein: CASSLGQGGNEQYF.

The V gene is TRBV19, the J gene TRBJ2-7; TRBD2 matches at 13 bases. Germline assignment: CDR1 LNHDA and CDR2 SQIVND (reference sequence). The CDR3 sequence is 15 residues long. V shed 6 bases and J 2 bases; nucleotides not matched to a gene: 4. CDR3 nucleotide sequence: TGTGCCAGTAGCCGCGGGACTAGCGGGACCTACGAGCAGTACTTC. As protein: CASSRGTSGTYEQYF.

This clone was seen a single time. DNA of the CDR3: TGTGCCAGCAGTTACGGCGGGGGAACCGGGGAGCTGTTTTTT. Its protein is CASSYGGGTGELFF. The rearrangement links TRBV6-5 to TRBJ2-2, with 7 bases that match TRBD2. The CDR3 is 14 residues long. The V and J ends lost 2 bases and 5 bases, in that order; junction bases with no gene match: 2. Per the germline V gene, CDR1 is MNHEY and CDR2 is SVGAGI.

The chain carries TRBV11-1 and TRBJ2-1; 13 bases align to TRBD2. Trimming cost V 6 bases and J 4 bases; bases outside gene matches: 3. From germline, CDR1 is SGHAT and CDR2 FQDESV (reference sequence). CDR3 size: 15 residues. CDR3 loop: CASRPGLAGYNEQFF. CDR3 nucleotides: TGTGCCAGCAGGCCGGGACTAGCGGGGTACAATGAGCAGTTCTTC.

The chain joins TRBV4-2 to TRBJ2-2; tentative D call: TRBD2 (5 bases). The CDR3 consists of 14 residues. Germline V lookup: CDR1 LGHNA, CDR2 YNFKEQ. Trimming shortened V by 2 bases and J by 6 bases, and 10 bases separated the two germline ends. In DNA, the CDR3 is TGTGCCAGCAGCCAACCGGGAATCCCCGGGGAGCTGTTTTTT. This encodes CASSQPGIPGELFF.

The V and J genes are TRBV5-6 and TRBJ1-1; possible D gene TRBD1, 5 bases. The CDR3 runs 17 residues. The germline V and J ends were trimmed by 3 bases and 5 bases, with 23 bases remaining between them. Germline V gene data show CDR1 as SGHDT and CDR2 as YYEEEE. The CDR3 coding sequence is TGTGCCAGCAGCTCCACTTTTTTCCAGGGAATTGGGACTGAAGCTTTCTTT. It is translated as CASSSTFFQGIGTEAFF.

The rearrangement uses TRBV7-8 and TRBJ2-3; 9 bases line up with TRBD2. CDR3 length: 15 residues. Germline loops: CDR1 SGHVS, CDR2 FQNEAQ. J gave up 2 bases and V 3 bases, and 3 bases lay outside the gene matches. Here the CDR3 reads CASSLREGLTDTQYF. The CDR3 DNA is TGTGCCAGCAGCTTGCGGGAGGGCCTCACAGATACGCAGTATTTT. Full variable domain (missing parts from reference TRBV7-8 and TRBJ2-3): GAGVSQSPRYKVAKRGQDVALRCDPISGHVSLFWYQQALGQGPEFLTYFQNEAQLDKSGLPSDRFFAERPEGSVSTLKIQRTQQEDSAVYLCASSLREGLTDTQYFGPGTRLTVL.